This T cell receptor beta chain was found in a study of cytomegalovirus exposure and HLA in healthy donors. The PCR made use of 60 Vbeta and 13 Jbeta primers. How the authors handled the data: Around 10 million of the 75 million to 95 million unique TCR beta chains counted in a later analysis were shared. The data were produced by immunoSEQ multiplex PCR, yet TCRdb's version contains in-frame clones alone and is incomplete. Clonal size and the V and J genes are those of that table, whereas D and trimming came from the DNA. The table includes over 100,000 clones, 75% to 85% detected once. CDR3 length: 14 amino acids. V shed 8 bases, J shed 3 bases, and the junction held 9 bases outside the gene matches. CDR1 and CDR2 from the germline V gene are MNHEY and SMNVEV (reference sequence).

Sequencing was done on a sample of PBMCs. The sequence derives from a woman aged 18-30 years in good health and CMV-seropositive. The rearrangement links TRBV27 to TRBJ1-1; 7 bases map to TRBD1. The CDR3 region is CASVYRDRDTEAFF. CDR3 DNA sequence: TGTGCCAGCGTATACCGGGACAGAGACACTGAAGCTTTCTTT.